This is a list of T cell receptor beta chains from one sample in a study of blood T cell repertoires in COVID-19. The method was immunoSEQ multiplex PCR; TCRdb's version includes in-frame clones alone and lacks a portion of them. The profile shows some 270,000 clones, over 80% of them singletons. Sequenced: PBMCs or T cells enriched from blood (not recorded which). These receptors were collected from a woman between 40 and 55 years old who had been exposed to COVID-19. Each CDR3 is given with its conserved first and last residue. The order of the fields is CDR3 length, J gene, D gene, clone size, V gene, CDR3 protein, CDR3 DNA. The D gene is left open where the match is weak. Clone sizes are given selectively: once, few, many, or a class where the clone is expanded.

>16|TRBJ1-1|NA|NA|TRBV5-5
CASSPILVEEDTEAFF
TGTGCCAGCAGCCCAATCCTGGTTGAGGAGGACACTGAAGCTTTCTTT
>12|TRBJ1-3|NA|NA|TRBV30
CAWRTSGNTIYF
TGTGCCTGGAGGACTTCTGGAAACACCATATATTTT
>15|TRBJ2-3|NA|few|TRBV7-9
CASSFMGQGKDTQYF
TGTGCCAGCAGCTTTATGGGGCAGGGGAAAGATACGCAGTATTTT
>14|TRBJ1-5|NA|once|TRBV7-9
CASSFGQSNQPQHF
TGTGCCAGCAGCTTTGGGCAGTCCAATCAGCCCCAGCATTTT
>16|TRBJ1-6|TRBD1|once|TRBV7-9
CASSLVTGGFNSPLHF
TGTGCCAGCAGCTTAGTAACAGGGGGGTTTAATTCACCCCTCCACTTT
>15|TRBJ2-1|NA|NA|TRBV28
CASSRGDSFHNEQFF
TGTGCCAGCAGTCGAGGCGACAGTTTTCACAATGAGCAGTTCTTC
>14|TRBJ1-1|NA|NA|TRBV7-9
CASSLGGVGAVVFF
TGTGCCAGCAGCTTAGGTGGGGTGGGGGCCGTGGTTTTCTTT
>15|TRBJ2-7|NA|NA|TRBV7-9
CASSLGLTRYYEQYF
TGTGCCAGCAGCTTAGGTTTGACTAGATACTACGAGCAGTACTTC
>16|TRBJ2-3|NA|NA|TRBV7-2
CASVRGSLISTDTQYF
TGTGCCAGCGTGCGGGGAAGTCTTATTAGCACAGATACGCAGTATTTT
>14|TRBJ1-1|NA|NA|TRBV19
CASSISGVETEAFF
TGTGCCAGTAGTATATCGGGTGTGGAAACTGAAGCTTTCTTT
>15|TRBJ2-1|TRBD2|NA|TRBV10-3
CAISEPSGSMYEQFF
TGTGCCATCAGTGAGCCTAGCGGGAGTATGTATGAGCAGTTCTTC
>16|TRBJ2-5|NA|NA|TRBV28
CASSLWTSGHGETQYF
TGTGCCAGCAGTTTATGGACTAGTGGGCATGGAGAGACCCAGTACTTC
>13|TRBJ1-2|NA|NA|TRBV6-4
CASRATGTYGYTF
TGTGCCAGCAGGGCGACAGGAACCTATGGCTACACCTTC
>17|TRBJ1-2|NA|NA|TRBV5-4
CASSLDIPAGSNYGYTF
TGTGCCAGCAGCTTGGACATCCCGGCGGGATCCAACTATGGCTACACCTTC
>15|TRBJ1-4|NA|NA|TRBV7-2
CASSFAGTTNEKLFF
TGTGCCAGCAGCTTCGCCGGGACAACTAATGAAAAACTGTTTTTT
>11|TRBJ2-5|NA|NA|TRBV28
CASSPSRTQYF
TGTGCCAGCAGCCCTTCCCGGACCCAGTACTTC
>18|TRBJ1-6|NA|NA|TRBV27
CASKKGLANGSYNSPLHF
TGTGCCAGCAAAAAGGGATTAGCGAACGGCTCCTATAATTCACCCCTCCACTTT
>19|TRBJ2-6|TRBD1|few|TRBV6-2/TRBV6-3
CASSYPGTGGLSGANVLTF
TGTGCCAGCAGTTACCCCGGGACAGGGGGCCTTTCTGGGGCCAACGTCCTGACTTTC
>16|TRBJ2-2|NA|NA|TRBV6-2/TRBV6-3
CASSWDFFPKTGELFF
TGTGCCAGCAGTTGGGACTTCTTTCCCAAAACCGGGGAGCTGTTTTTT
>17|TRBJ1-6|NA|few|TRBV24-1
CATSDWSGGSYNSPLHF
TGTGCCACCAGTGATTGGTCCGGGGGGTCCTATAATTCACCCCTCCACTTT
>13|TRBJ2-1|NA|NA|TRBV28
CASSLVSGDEQFF
TGTGCCAGCAGTTTAGTGTCAGGGGATGAGCAGTTCTTC